Listed below are T cell receptor beta chains from one sample, sequenced in a study of T cell repertoires in cytomegalovirus infection. TCRdb independently ran MiXCR on the reads; one entry per CDR3 protein. This sample has about 680,000 distinct CDR3 sequences, with approximately 25% found just once. The sequenced material came from CD8+ T cells from PBMCs. These receptors originate from a human donor in good health (CMV status not recorded). Some clones in this sample may be carry-over from other donors' samples. The CDR3 runs from the conserved cysteine through the conserved F or W.

cdr3_length	v_call	cdr3_aa
17	TRBV7-2	CARSLAYQGAVNEKLFF
14	TRBV7-6	CASSTGPGEWTLHF
16	TRBV7-9	CASSNRDRGTEETQYF
13	TRBV7-6	CASSLALLETQYF
17	TRBV7-9	CASSPTRGVLSGNTIYF
13	TRBV6-2/TRBV6-3	CASSYSGTKTQYF
18	TRBV4-3	CVSSQESTGGQSNYGYTF
16	TRBV7-9	CASSPSSTPFTDTQYF
16	TRBV6-5	CASSYVAGSSYNEQFF
15	TRBV28	CASSLELQGSSPLHF
14	TRBV7-8	CASRRQGSGNTIYF
15	TRBV29-1	CSVEGLVGSYNEQFF
13	TRBV7-2	CASSSRPRPEAFF
14	TRBV28	CASRTGGRDQPQHF
13	TRBV4-1	CASSQGQQETQYF
14	TRBV6-1	CASSLVTSTDTQYF
13	TRBV2	CASSPPPPDEQFF
14	TRBV20-1	CSATTGEGYNEQFF
16	TRBV11-1	CASSAGLPILPYEQYF
10	TRBV28	CAIAGDTQYF
12	TRBV6-2/TRBV6-3	CASSYSWLIAFF
14	TRBV12-3/TRBV12-4	CASSLVGAVNEQFF
14	TRBV12-3/TRBV12-4	CASSLPAGATEAFF
14	TRBV5-5	CASSLYQSTDTQYF
16	TRBV7-9	CASSSGTGKTYNEQFF
15	TRBV7-9	CASSFWSGSSYEQYF
20	TRBV6-1	CASSLTSGGAPLPLYNEQFF
16	TRBV18	CASSPRQGGHYNEQFF
14	TRBV28	CASSLGAPADTQYF
14	TRBV19	CASRQTGYGTEAFF
16	TRBV6-4	CASSELGTLAVDEQFF
14	TRBV6-5	CASSYVRGNTEAFF
12	TRBV10-3	CAIRTGTGELFF
12	TRBV29-1	CSVEDPQAIWHF
16	TRBV6-2/TRBV6-3	CASSYVLAGGTDTQYF
18	TRBV19	CASSLRQSREYSNQPQHF
14	TRBV15	CATSRDPTAGELFF
17	TRBV6-1	CASSQGRGLRDTGELFF
16	TRBV12-3/TRBV12-4	CASSPPSGENTGELFF
14	TRBV25-1	CASSEGPRSLEAFF